What follows is one T cell receptor (beta chain) and its context. The V gene's germline CDR1 is SNHLY and CDR2 FYNNEI. The CDR3 length is 13 residues. The ends lost 8 bases at V and 2 bases at J; junction bases unmatched: 3. These data originate in a study of blood T cell repertoires in COVID-19. Data came from immunoSEQ multiplex PCR; TCRdb stores just in-frame clones and leaves some out. The sample has fewer than 350,000 clones, roughly 90% seen once. V gene TRBV2 combines with J gene TRBJ1-5; 7 bases map to TRBD1. The receptor was isolated from a woman aged 25 to 39 who had been exposed to COVID-19. Sequenced: PBMCs or T cells enriched from blood (not recorded which). The CDR3 protein is CASLGQGNQPQHF. For the CDR3, the DNA is TGTGCCAGCCTCGGACAGGGCAATCAGCCCCAGCATTTT.